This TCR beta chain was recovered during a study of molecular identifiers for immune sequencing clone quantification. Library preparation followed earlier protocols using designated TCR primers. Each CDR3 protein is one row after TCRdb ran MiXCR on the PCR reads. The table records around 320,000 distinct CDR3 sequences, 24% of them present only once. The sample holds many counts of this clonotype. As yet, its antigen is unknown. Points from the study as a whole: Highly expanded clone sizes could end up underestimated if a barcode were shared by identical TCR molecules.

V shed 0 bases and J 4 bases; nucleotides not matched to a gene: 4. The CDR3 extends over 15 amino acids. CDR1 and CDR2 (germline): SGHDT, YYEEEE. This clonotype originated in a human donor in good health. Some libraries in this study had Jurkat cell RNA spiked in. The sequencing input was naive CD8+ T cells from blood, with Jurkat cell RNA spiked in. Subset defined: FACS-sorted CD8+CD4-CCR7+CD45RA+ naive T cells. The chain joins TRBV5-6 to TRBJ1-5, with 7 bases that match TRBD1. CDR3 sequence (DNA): TGTGCCAGCAGCTTGGTTCGGGACAGAAATCAGCCCCAGCATTTT. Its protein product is CASSLVRDRNQPQHF.